The source of this T cell receptor (beta chain) is a study of early T cells in non-severe SARS-CoV-2 infection. Study background: Chains stayed unpaired after sequencing of bulk RNA from unsorted whole blood.

This clonotype was recorded at least ten times. Its target is unknown. Each single cDNA molecule received a unique molecular identifier. From the 5' RACE reads, TCRdb called clonotypes with MiXCR, one entry per CDR3 protein. This table holds under 70,000 distinct CDR3 sequences, roughly 7.6% found once. CDR3 length equals 14 residues. V dropped 2 bases and J dropped 8 bases, with 14 bases sitting between them. The germline CDR1 and CDR2 sequences are SGHDT and YYEEEE. Study observations and caveats: Matching results from VDJdb favored anti-spike CD8 responses, leaving private and CD4 specificities undetected.

Material: whole blood, obtained at baseline. This TCR derives from an adult who was a healthcare worker with PCR-confirmed SARS-CoV-2 infection or an uninfected control (not recorded which). The chain is built from TRBV5-6 and TRBJ2-1, with a possible D match to TRBD1 (6 bases). This chain's CDR3 is CASSFWGRWHEQFF. CDR3 coding DNA: TGTGCCAGCAGCTTTTGGGGGCGATGGCATGAGCAGTTCTTC.